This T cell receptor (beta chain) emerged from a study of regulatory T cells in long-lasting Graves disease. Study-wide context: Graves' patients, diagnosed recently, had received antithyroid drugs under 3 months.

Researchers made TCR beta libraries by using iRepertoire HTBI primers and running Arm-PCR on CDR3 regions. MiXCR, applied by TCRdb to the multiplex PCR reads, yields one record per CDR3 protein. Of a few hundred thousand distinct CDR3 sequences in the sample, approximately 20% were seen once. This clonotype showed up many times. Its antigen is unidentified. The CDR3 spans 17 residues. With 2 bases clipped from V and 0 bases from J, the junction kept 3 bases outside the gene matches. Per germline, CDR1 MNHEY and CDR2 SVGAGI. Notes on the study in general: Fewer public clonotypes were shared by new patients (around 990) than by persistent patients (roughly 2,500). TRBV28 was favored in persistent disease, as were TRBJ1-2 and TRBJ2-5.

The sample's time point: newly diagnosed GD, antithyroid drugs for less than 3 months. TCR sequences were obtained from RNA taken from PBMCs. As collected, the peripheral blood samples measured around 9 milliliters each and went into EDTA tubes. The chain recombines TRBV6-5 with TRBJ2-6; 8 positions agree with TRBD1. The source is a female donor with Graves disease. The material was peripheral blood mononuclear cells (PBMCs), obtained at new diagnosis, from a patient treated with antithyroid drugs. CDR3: CASSYRTGFSGANVLTF. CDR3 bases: TGTGCCAGCAGTTACCGGACAGGGTTCTCTGGGGCCAACGTCCTGACTTTC.